These 21 T cell receptor beta chains were all obtained from the same sample, sequenced in a study of blood T cell repertoires in COVID-19. Assay: immunoSEQ multiplex PCR; the TCRdb copy retains only in-frame clones and omits some. The sample yields approximately 500,000 clones, over 75% seen once. The sequenced material came from peripheral blood. Every receptor here comes from a human donor in a cohort sampled during active COVID-19.

The chain has TRBV6-2 or TRBV6-3 and TRBJ1-1; D call uncertain. The germline V and J ends were trimmed by 0 bases and 5 bases, with 7 bases remaining between them. The CDR3 runs to 13 residues. The germline gives CDR1 MNHEY, CDR2 SVGEGT. The CDR3 DNA reads as TGTGCCAGCAGTTACTCGCTCGGGACTGAAGCTTTCTTT. Translated: CASSYSLGTEAFF.

The chain recombines TRBV28 with TRBJ2-3, with TRBD2 matching over 7 bases. Trimming cost V 6 bases and J 2 bases; bases outside gene matches: 17. The CDR3 contains 18 residues. The germline V gene encodes CDR1 MDHEN and CDR2 SYDVKM. Here the CDR3 reads CASSPITGRGYHTDTQYF. The CDR3 DNA reads as TGTGCCAGCAGCCCCATCACGGGGCGGGGGTACCACACAGATACGCAGTATTTT.

This clone was observed once. The chain couples TRBV3-1 (or the pseudogene TRBV3-2) to TRBJ2-5; D might be TRBD2 (6 bases). Germline CDR1 is LGHDT and CDR2 is YNNKEL (reference sequence). V lost 4 bases to trimming and J lost 4 bases, with 13 bases between them. The CDR3 has 14 residues. This CDR3 is CASSPQGGLETQYF. The CDR3 nucleotides read TGTGCCAGCAGCCCTCAAGGAGGGCTAGAGACCCAGTACTTC.

The chain combines TRBV6-2 or TRBV6-3 with TRBJ2-4, with D unclear. CDR3 length: 19 residues. Germline CDR1 MNHEY, CDR2 SVGEGT. Trimming left V 0 bases short and J 0 bases short, with 18 bases between. CDR3 amino acids: CASSYSNQVSELAKNIQYF. The CDR3 DNA reads TGTGCCAGCAGTTACTCGAATCAAGTTTCCGAACTAGCCAAAAACATTCAGTACTTC.

The chain recombines TRBV7-9 with TRBJ2-3, with 10 bases that match TRBD2. Germline values: CDR1 SEHNR, CDR2 FQNEAQ (reference sequence). This CDR3 region has 15 residues. V gave up 4 bases and J gave up 2 bases; unmatched junction bases: 3. CDR3 sequence: CASSSSGRDTDTQYF. The CDR3 DNA reads as TGTGCCAGCAGCTCAAGCGGGAGGGACACAGATACGCAGTATTTT. Variable domain in full (rest from reference TRBV7-9 and TRBJ2-3): DTGVSQNPRHKITKRGQNVTFRCDPISEHNRLYWYRQTLGQGPEFLTYFQNEAQLEKSRLLSDRFSAERPKGSFSTLEIQRTEQGDSAMYLCASSSSGRDTDTQYFGPGTRLTVL.

V gene TRBV2 combines with J gene TRBJ2-5; D call uncertain. Germline CDR1 and CDR2: SNHLY and FYNNEI. V was clipped by 7 bases and J by 0 bases, with 6 bases between them. This CDR3 spans 12 amino acids. CDR3 DNA: TGTGCCAGCAATCGGGACCAAGAGACCCAGTACTTC. Protein sequence: CASNRDQETQYF.

This clone was detected once. The chain combines TRBV7-9 with TRBJ1-4; D might be TRBD1 (5 bases). Trimming took off 3 bases at V and 8 bases at J, with 16 bases between the two ends. In germline, CDR1 is SEHNR, CDR2 FQNEAQ (reference sequence). The CDR3 consists of 15 residues. The CDR3 nucleotides read TGTGCCAGCAGCTTCACCCAGGGAGGAGAGGAAAAACTGTTTTTT. Encoded protein: CASSFTQGGEEKLFF.

The V call is TRBV10-3, the J call TRBJ2-3, with 8 bases identical to TRBD2. V lost 11 bases and J lost 2; bases outside the gene matches: 9. Germline CDR1 and CDR2: ENHRY and SYGVKD. The CDR3 runs to 14 residues. The CDR3 is CASSGSGDTDTQYF. The CDR3, as DNA: TGTGCCTCGAGCGGGAGCGGGGACACAGATACGCAGTATTTT.

The V call is TRBV2, the J call TRBJ1-3; D is perhaps TRBD1 (6 bases). V was cut by 2 bases and J by 2 bases, with 10 bases left in between. Germline loops: CDR1 SNHLY, CDR2 FYNNEI. The CDR3 length is 15 residues. In DNA form, the CDR3 reads TGTGCCAGCAGTGAATGGGGGGGCCCTGGAAACACCATATATTTT. Translation: CASSEWGGPGNTIYF.

The V gene is TRBV19, the J gene TRBJ1-2; TRBD1 is a possible D gene (5 bases). This CDR3 has 14 residues. Trimming left V 0 bases short and J 6 bases short, with 11 bases between. From germline, CDR1 is LNHDA and CDR2 SQIVND (reference sequence). In DNA form, the CDR3 reads TGTGCCAGTAGTATAGACAGGGAAAGGAATGGCTACACCTTC. It yields the protein CASSIDRERNGYTF.

CDR3 loop: CASSSDRVGNTIYF. The CDR3 DNA reads TGTGCCAGCAGCTCGGACAGGGTGGGAAACACCATATATTTT. This chain joins TRBV7-3 and TRBJ1-3; TRBD1 agrees at 8 bases. This CDR3 region has 14 residues. Germline V gives CDR1 SGHTA, CDR2 FQGTGA. With 4 bases clipped from V and 4 bases from J, the junction kept 3 bases outside the gene matches.

This chain joins TRBV4-1 and TRBJ1-5; D possibly corresponds to TRBD1 (5 bases). Germline CDR1 is MGHRA and CDR2 is YSYEKL. Trimming left V 2 bases short and J 6 bases short, with 14 bases between. The CDR3 consists of 15 residues. CDR3 in amino acids: CASSQTGQPGQPQHF. CDR3 sequence (DNA): TGCGCCAGCAGCCAAACAGGCCAACCGGGTCAGCCCCAGCATTTT.

The V call is TRBV12-3 or TRBV12-4, the J call TRBJ1-2; D call uncertain. V shed 6 bases and J shed 9 bases, with 14 bases lying between them. This CDR3 region has 12 residues. The DNA for the CDR3 is TGTGCCAGCAGCCAGCGGAGGGCCAGCTACACCTTC. Translating it yields CASSQRRASYTF.

V gene TRBV15 combines with J gene TRBJ2-2; 7 nucleotides line up with TRBD2. Germline values: CDR1 LNHNV, CDR2 YYDKDF (reference sequence). The CDR3 is 16 amino acids. V trimming: 3 bases; J trimming: 4 bases; junction bases outside the gene matches: 8. The CDR3 spells CATSSRRGVGTGELFF. DNA for the CDR3: TGTGCCACCAGCAGCCGCCGGGGGGTGGGCACCGGGGAGCTGTTTTTT.

The chain recombines TRBV18 with TRBJ2-3; 7 nucleotides agree with TRBD2. With V trimmed by 3 bases and J by 3 bases, 9 bases remained unmatched. CDR3 size: 16 residues. The germline CDR1 and CDR2 sequences are KGHSH and LQKENI. Written as DNA, the CDR3 is TGTGCCAGCTCACCCCAAGGGGCTAGCGGAACAGATACGCAGTATTTT. Its protein is CASSPQGASGTDTQYF.

Comments on this clone: The sample has other DNA sequences that encode this CDR3 too. The chain links TRBV29-1 to TRBJ1-1; the D is unclear. Per germline, CDR1 SQVTM and CDR2 ANQGSEA. The CDR3 covers 12 residues. Trimming took 5 bases from V and 1 from J, leaving 8 bases between them. The CDR3, as DNA: TGCAGCGTTATCGGCGGGAACACTGAAGCTTTCTTT. Its translation is CSVIGGNTEAFF.

The chain uses TRBV30 and TRBJ2-1, with 9 bases identical to TRBD2. This CDR3 is 15 amino acids long. Trimming removed 1 base from V and 6 bases from J; junction bases left unmatched: 7. Germline V CDR1 and CDR2: GTSNPN, SVGIG (reference sequence). The CDR3 sequence: CAWSAAAGGLNEQFF. The CDR3 region has the DNA TGTGCCTGGAGTGCCGCGGCGGGAGGGCTCAATGAGCAGTTCTTC.

V gene TRBV19 combines with J gene TRBJ1-1, with D maybe TRBD1 (5 bases). Trimming left V 7 bases short and J 2 bases short, with 8 bases between. Germline V gene sequence: CDR1 LNHDA, CDR2 SQIVND (reference sequence). This CDR3 is built from 12 residues. CDR3 nucleotides: TGTGCCAGTATAGGGGTTAACACTGAAGCTTTCTTT. As protein: CASIGVNTEAFF. The variable domain in full, completed from reference TRBV19 and TRBJ1-1, reads DGGITQSPKYLFRKEGQNVTLSCEQNLNHDAMYWYRQDPGQGLRLIYYSQIVNDFQKGDIAEGYSVSREKKESFPLTVTSAQKNPTAFYLCASIGVNTEAFFGQGTRLTVV.

V usage is TRBV5-1 and J usage is TRBJ1-1; D perhaps matches TRBD1 (6 bases). V was pared by 5 bases and J by 2 bases, with 10 bases between. This CDR3 comprises 13 residues. Germline assignment: CDR1 SGHRS and CDR2 YFSETQ. The CDR3 DNA is TGCGCCAGCAGGAAAGGGGGAAACACTGAAGCTTTCTTT. This codes for CASRKGGNTEAFF.

This chain connects TRBV7-5 to TRBJ2-2; the D call in the table, TRBD2, was not verified against the DNA. TRBV7-5 is assigned pseudogene status. This CDR3 spans 20 amino acids. The CDR3 bases are TGTGCCAGAAGCTCAATCACAAAAAAAACCGGGACTATGAACACCGGGGAGCTGTTTTTT. Its protein product is CARSSITKKTGTMNTGELFF.

This clone has a single count. The chain carries TRBV14 and TRBJ2-1; 11 nucleotides line up with TRBD2. The CDR3 totals 14 residues. Trimming cost V 5 bases and J 4 bases; bases outside gene matches: 1. CDR1 and CDR2 (germline): SGHDN, FVKESK. The CDR3 coding sequence is TGTGCCAGCAGCTTAGCGGGAGGGTACAATGAGCAGTTCTTC. Encoded protein: CASSLAGGYNEQFF.